This T cell receptor (beta chain) was captured by sequencing in a study of T cell clonotyping in hematopoietic cell transplantation. Whole-study context: Cytoreduction preceded collection of pretransplant recipient samples.

Libraries were prepared by immunoSEQ multiplex PCR; TCRdb keeps only in-frame clonotypes and omits some of them. The sample shows around 45,000 clones, roughly four fifths of them seen only once. The CDR3 contains 16 residues. CDR1 and CDR2 (germline): SNHLY, FYNNEI. Trimming shortened V by 6 bases and J by 1 base, and 18 bases separated the two germline ends. Time point reported: recipient sample about 28 days before transplant, after cytoreduction. The V and J genes are TRBV2 and TRBJ1-1; the D gene is possibly TRBD1 (5 bases). The source of this sequence is a man aged 55-75 years with myelodysplastic syndrome. Some clones in this sample may be carry-over from other donors' samples. Specimen: peripheral blood mononuclear cells, collected before stem cell transplant. The CDR3 DNA follows: TGTGCCAGCAGAGGACTCAGGGTCGGGCCGAACACTGAAGCTTTCTTT. Translated: CASRGLRVGPNTEAFF.